These 32 T cell receptor beta chains originate from one sample sequenced in a study of beta chain features in type 1 diabetes. The whole isolated RNA underwent reverse transcription, so sequencing captured expressed TCRB transcripts. Sequenced by immunoSEQ multiplex PCR; TCRdb stores in-frame clones only, minus some. In the table there are 450,000 to 600,000 clones, approximately 30% of which are singletons. Specimen: naive CD4+ T cells from blood. These receptors were taken from a man aged 18 to 29 in good health.

The V gene is TRBV7-2, the J gene TRBJ1-2; 8 bases are shared with TRBD1. With V trimmed by 5 bases and J by 4 bases, 3 bases remained unmatched. The CDR3 is 13 residues long. Germline V lookup: CDR1 SGHTA, CDR2 FQGNSA. The CDR3 DNA sequence: TGTGCCAGCAGCCCGGACAGGGCCTATGGCTACACCTTC. Residues: CASSPDRAYGYTF.

With respect to this clone: Other DNA sequences in this specimen translate into the identical CDR3. This sequence joins TRBV28 and TRBJ2-7; 9 bases line up with TRBD1. Germline V lookup: CDR1 MDHEN, CDR2 SYDVKM. The J segment lost 3 bases and the V segment lost 3 bases, leaving 3 bases of the junction unmatched. There are 14 residues in the CDR3. CDR3 in amino acids: CASSLTGGYYEQYF. The CDR3 DNA reads as TGTGCCAGCAGTTTGACAGGGGGATACTACGAGCAGTACTTC.

In this sample, this clone turned up a few times. This chain connects TRBV10-3 to TRBJ2-3; TRBD2 agrees at 13 bases. The CDR3 runs to 13 residues. Germline V gene data show CDR1 as ENHRY and CDR2 as SYGVKD. V shed 6 bases, J shed 10 bases, and the junction held 4 bases outside the gene matches. CDR3 loop: CAISGLAGVAQYF. As DNA, the CDR3 is TGTGCCATCAGCGGACTAGCGGGAGTTGCGCAGTATTTT.

In its sample, this clone was seen a few times. The CDR3 nucleotides are TGTGCCTACGGACAGACTTCCTACGAGCAGTACTTC. Amino acids: CAYGQTSYEQYF. V is TRBV30 and J is TRBJ2-7; TRBD1 might be the D (6 bases). This CDR3 spans 12 amino acids. CDR1 and CDR2 (germline): GTSNPN, SVGIG (reference sequence). Trimming removed 7 bases at V and 1 base at J, with 11 bases between.

This clone occurred a few times. The chain recombines TRBV12-5 with TRBJ2-1; D remains ambiguous. The CDR3 has 13 residues. Germline lookup yields CDR1 LGHNT and CDR2 FRNRAP. The V end was cut by 1 base, the J end by 5 bases, with 6 bases between. CDR3 bases: TGTGCTAGTGGTTTGGGAAAACACAATGAGCAGTTCTTC. Translating it yields CASGLGKHNEQFF.

The chain recombines TRBV10-3 with TRBJ2-3; TRBD2 matches at 11 bases. CDR1 is ENHRY and CDR2 is SYGVKD in the germline V gene. The CDR3 sequence is 14 residues long. Trimming took 10 bases from V and 1 from J; bases not matched to a gene: 4. DNA of the CDR3: TGTGCCACTCTAGCGGGAGGACGCACAGATACGCAGTATTTT. Amino acids: CATLAGGRTDTQYF.

This clone turned up a few times. This chain links TRBV30 with TRBJ2-4; weak D call: TRBD1 (5 bases). The V end lost 0 bases, the J end lost 8 bases, and 11 bases lay between the germline ends. CDR1 is GTSNPN, CDR2 SVGIG, per germline (reference sequence). The CDR3 is 13 amino acids. The CDR3 loop is CAWSVQGIDIQYF. DNA for the CDR3: TGTGCCTGGAGTGTCCAGGGTATCGACATTCAGTACTTC.

This clone was found a few times. The genes are TRBV29-1 and TRBJ2-5; 13 bases fit TRBD2. CDR1 is SQVTM and CDR2 is ANQGSEA in the germline V gene. J was trimmed by 4 bases and V by 7 bases; bases with no gene match: 9. This CDR3 contains 15 residues. CDR3 region: CSARGLAGDVETQYF. CDR3 in DNA: TGCAGCGCTCGCGGACTAGCGGGAGATGTAGAGACCCAGTACTTC.

The rearrangement links TRBV29-1 to TRBJ2-2; D may match TRBD1 or TRBD2 (5 bases each). Deletions cut 5 bases from V and 0 bases from J, with 10 bases between. The CDR3 consists of 14 residues. Germline V gene lookup returns CDR1 SQVTM and CDR2 ANQGSEA. Here the CDR3 DNA reads TGCAGCGTTCTGGGGACGGCGAACACCGGGGAGCTGTTTTTT. This codes for CSVLGTANTGELFF.

With respect to this clone: Other DNA sequences from this sample encode an identical CDR3 as well. The rearrangement joins TRBV7-2 to TRBJ2-7, with unresolved D. Germline V CDR1 and CDR2: SGHTA, FQGNSA. This CDR3 spans 14 amino acids. Trimming stripped 0 bases from V and 0 bases from J, with 6 bases between. The CDR3 loop is CASSLAESSYEQYF. The DNA for the CDR3 is TGTGCCAGCAGCTTAGCAGAGAGCTCCTACGAGCAGTACTTC.

The chain combines TRBV9 with TRBJ1-3, with D hard to call. The germline V gene has CDR1 SGDLS and CDR2 YYNGEE. There are 14 residues in the CDR3. Trimming took off 0 bases at V and 4 bases at J, with 8 bases between the two ends. The CDR3 is CASSVVGNGNTIYF. CDR3 coding DNA: TGTGCCAGCAGCGTAGTAGGGAACGGAAACACCATATATTTT.

Written as DNA, the CDR3 is TGTGCCTGGAGTCCCAGGACAGGGGGACCCCTTAATGAGCAGTTCTTC. Its translation is CAWSPRTGGPLNEQFF. The chain uses TRBV30 and TRBJ2-1, with 10 bases lining up with TRBD1. The germline V gene has CDR1 GTSNPN and CDR2 SVGIG (reference sequence). V was pared by 2 bases and J by 7 bases, with 11 bases of the junction left unmatched. The CDR3 covers 16 residues.

The V gene is TRBV30, the J gene TRBJ2-5; 11 bases agree with TRBD1. The germline V gene encodes CDR1 GTSNPN and CDR2 SVGIG (reference sequence). After removal of 3 bases from V and 5 bases from J, the junction contained 8 bases not matched to a gene. This CDR3 region has 15 residues. The CDR3 DNA follows: TGTGCCTGGAGCCGGGACAGGGGGATTGGGGAGACCCAGTACTTC. It is translated as CAWSRDRGIGETQYF.

J is TRBJ2-2 and V is TRBV30; D is possibly TRBD1 or TRBD2 (5 bases each). The V gene's germline CDR1 is GTSNPN and CDR2 SVGIG (reference sequence). The CDR3 is 16 residues long. With 4 bases removed from V and 4 bases from J, the gap between germline ends came to 19 bases. CDR3 protein: CAWTRGPSRITGELFF. The CDR3 nucleotides are TGTGCCTGGACGAGGGGCCCCTCGAGGATCACCGGGGAGCTGTTTTTT.

The J gene is TRBJ2-3, the V gene TRBV7-3, with D possibly matching TRBD2 (6 bases). CDR3 size: 15 residues. Germline V lookup: CDR1 SGHTA, CDR2 FQGTGA. V was cut by 4 bases and J by 6 bases, with 17 bases left in between. The CDR3 loop reads CASSSPEGLGDTQYF. The DNA for the CDR3 is TGTGCCAGCAGCTCGCCGGAGGGCCTAGGGGATACGCAGTATTTT.

This clone was counted between two and nine times. The chain recombines TRBV9 with TRBJ2-1, with 9 nucleotides matching TRBD2. This CDR3 region has 18 residues. V was pared by 2 bases and J by 4 bases, with 13 bases of the junction left unmatched. Germline CDR1 and CDR2: SGDLS and YYNGEE. This CDR3 reads CASSVDRLAVPLYNEQFF. DNA of the CDR3: TGTGCCAGCAGCGTCGACCGACTAGCGGTACCCCTATACAATGAGCAGTTCTTC.

This clone was observed a handful of times. The CDR3 coding sequence is TGTGCCAGCAGCGTTATAGCGGGTAAGGAGCAGTTCTTC. It specifies CASSVIAGKEQFF. The chain combines TRBV9 with TRBJ2-1, with 7 bases fitting TRBD2. J gave up 10 bases and V 2 bases, and 6 bases lay outside the gene matches. This CDR3 comprises 13 residues. Germline CDR1 is SGDLS and CDR2 is YYNGEE.

This clone has more than one count but fewer than ten. The J gene is TRBJ2-7, the V gene TRBV7-9; D not resolved. CDR1 and CDR2 (germline): SEHNR, FQNEAQ (reference sequence). V gave up 7 bases and J gave up 2 bases, with 15 bases separating them. The CDR3 runs to 14 residues. The CDR3 sequence is CASTSPGSTYEQYF. DNA for the CDR3: TGTGCCAGCACCTCTCCAGGATCGACCTACGAGCAGTACTTC.

The table lists this clone with a few counts. This rearrangement joins TRBV30 to TRBJ1-2; 8 nucleotides match TRBD1. V dropped 0 bases and J dropped 4; count of bases not matched to a gene: 4. The germline V gene encodes CDR1 GTSNPN and CDR2 SVGIG (reference sequence). This CDR3 is built from 14 residues. In nucleotides, the CDR3 is TGTGCCTGGAGTGTAACAGGGGGTCCCTATGGCTACACCTTC. Translated: CAWSVTGGPYGYTF.

This clone was counted between two and nine times. The chain carries TRBV5-1 and TRBJ2-7; TRBD2 agrees at 7 bases. The CDR3 length is 16 residues. Per germline, CDR1 SGHRS and CDR2 YFSETQ. Losses at the gene ends were 4 bases for V and 1 base for J; bases not matched to a gene: 11. CDR3 protein: CASSPNTGLNSYEQYF. In DNA form, the CDR3 reads TGCGCCAGCAGCCCAAATACGGGACTAAATTCCTACGAGCAGTACTTC.

The chain links TRBV29-1 to TRBJ2-1; 8 bases match TRBD2. This CDR3 is built from 14 residues. CDR1 is SQVTM and CDR2 is ANQGSEA in the germline V gene. After removal of 4 bases from V and 5 bases from J, the junction contained 7 bases not matched to a gene. The CDR3 DNA follows: TGCAGCGTTGTGAGCGGGAGTGCGAACAATGAGCAGTTCTTC. Translated: CSVVSGSANNEQFF.

This clone was seen a handful of times. This same CDR3 is encoded by further DNA sequences in the sample. V and J are TRBV29-1 and TRBJ1-5; D is possibly TRBD1 (5 bases). Germline values: CDR1 SQVTM, CDR2 ANQGSEA. There are 12 residues in the CDR3. The germline V and J ends were trimmed by 6 bases and 2 bases, with 8 bases remaining between them. The CDR3, as DNA: TGCAGCGTGGGGGACGGCAATCAGCCCCAGCATTTT. Amino acid sequence: CSVGDGNQPQHF.

This clone was found a few times. The V call is TRBV18, the J call TRBJ1-1; maybe TRBD1 (5 bases). The ends were cut back, 7 bases at V and 3 bases at J, with 12 bases in the middle. Germline V gene sequence: CDR1 KGHSH, CDR2 LQKENI. The CDR3 contains 13 residues. This CDR3 is CASYTGLDTEAFF. The DNA for the CDR3 is TGTGCCAGCTATACGGGGCTAGACACTGAAGCTTTCTTT.

The V gene is TRBV6-6, the J gene TRBJ2-7; D is ambiguous. CDR1 is MNHNY, CDR2 SVGAGI, per germline (reference sequence). CDR3 length: 11 amino acids. The V gene lost 5 bases and the J gene lost 10 bases, with 12 bases spanning the gap. The CDR3 bases are TGTGCCAGCAGTGACCTTGGGTCACAGTACTTC. Residues: CASSDLGSQYF.

This clone was counted only a few times. The chain couples TRBV19 to TRBJ2-6, with a possible D match to TRBD1 (6 bases). Deletions cut 5 bases from V and 4 bases from J, with 15 bases between. CDR1 and CDR2 from the germline V gene are LNHDA and SQIVND (reference sequence). The CDR3 spans 16 residues. CDR3 bases: TGTGCCAGTAGTCCCGAGATGGGGGCAGGGGCCAACGTCCTGACTTTC. This translates into CASSPEMGAGANVLTF.

V and J are TRBV29-1 and TRBJ2-7, with a tentative D call TRBD1 (5 bases). Germline V gene sequence: CDR1 SQVTM, CDR2 ANQGSEA. V was trimmed by 6 bases and J by 4 bases, leaving 13 bases between them. This CDR3 spans 12 amino acids. CDR3 region: CSVAETAYEQYF. Here the CDR3 DNA reads TGCAGCGTCGCCGAGACAGCATACGAGCAGTACTTC.

The chain joins TRBV5-6 to TRBJ2-3; 7 bases agree with TRBD1. CDR3 length: 14 amino acids. J gave up 7 bases and V 0 bases, and 5 bases lay outside the gene matches. Germline V lookup: CDR1 SGHDT, CDR2 YYEEEE. The DNA of the CDR3 is TGTGCCAGCAGCTTGGGGACAGGTACCCATACGCAGTATTTT. Translated, it gives CASSLGTGTHTQYF.

About this clone: The same CDR3 is also encoded by other DNA sequences in this sample. The V gene is TRBV5-6, the J gene TRBJ2-3; D call uncertain. The germline V gene encodes CDR1 SGHDT and CDR2 YYEEEE. V lost 1 base and J lost 0, with 3 bases in between. This CDR3 has 13 amino acids. In nucleotides, the CDR3 is TGTGCCAGCAGCTTGCTCAGCACAGATACGCAGTATTTT. It encodes CASSLLSTDTQYF.

The chain is built from TRBV29-1 and TRBJ1-1; 7 positions match TRBD1. This CDR3 has 13 amino acids. Losses at the gene ends were 5 bases for V and 3 bases for J; bases not matched to a gene: 6. Germline CDR1 reads SQVTM; CDR2 reads ANQGSEA. The CDR3 loop is CSVRQGRDTEAFF. CDR3 nucleotide sequence: TGCAGCGTTAGACAGGGACGGGACACTGAAGCTTTCTTT.

This clone showed up just a few times. The chain recombines TRBV5-1 with TRBJ2-1; no definite D call. The CDR3 totals 13 residues. Trimming cost V 0 bases and J 7 bases, with 8 bases left between them. Germline V gene lookup returns CDR1 SGHRS and CDR2 YFSETQ. CDR3 residues: CASSLEGRNEQFF. DNA of the CDR3: TGCGCCAGCAGCTTGGAAGGGCGGAATGAGCAGTTCTTC.

This chain uses TRBV30 with TRBJ2-2; D remains ambiguous. This CDR3 has 13 residues. Trimming left V 1 base short and J 0 bases short, with 3 bases between. Germline-derived CDR1 and CDR2 are GTSNPN and SVGIG (reference sequence). CDR3 in amino acids: CAWSEANTGELFF. The CDR3 DNA follows: TGTGCCTGGAGTGAAGCGAACACCGGGGAGCTGTTTTTT.

V usage is TRBV29-1 and J usage is TRBJ1-1; weak D call: TRBD1 (6 bases). Germline CDR1 and CDR2: SQVTM and ANQGSEA. V dropped 4 bases and J dropped 7 bases, with 13 bases sitting between them. CDR3 length equals 12 residues. The CDR3 sequence: CSVASQGSEAFF. The CDR3 nucleotides are TGCAGCGTTGCATCGCAGGGGAGTGAAGCTTTCTTT.